These T cell receptor beta chains were read from a single sample in a study of control samples from healthy donors and cancer patients. The method was immunoSEQ multiplex PCR; TCRdb's version includes in-frame clones alone and lacks a portion of them. The data contain about 80,000 clones, over 85% of them singletons. The sample was blood. The receptors derive from a man aged 45-65 years in good health. Each CDR3 is given with its conserved first and last residue. D genes are given only for firm matches. Only some rows state a clone size, as once, few, many or a class for expanded clones.

j_gene | d_gene | abundance | v_gene | CDR3nt | CDR3aa
TRBJ1-1 | - | - | TRBV19 | TGTGCCAGTAGGGGGGCTGAAGCTTTCTTT | CASRGAEAFF
TRBJ1-5 | TRBD1 | - | TRBV19 | TGTGCCAGTAGTATTCAGGGGGTTTCTTGGCAGCCCCAGCATTTT | CASSIQGVSWQPQHF
TRBJ2-1 | TRBD2 | - | TRBV27 | TGTGCCAGCAGTTCCCTCGGGGGTGCGCGGGGGGGCGGTGAGCAGTTCTTC | CASSSLGGARGGGEQFF
TRBJ2-7 | TRBD2 | - | TRBV5-5 | TGTGCCAGCAGCTTCTCCCGAGCGGGACCGGCCCTGGACGAGCAGTACTTC | CASSFSRAGPALDEQYF
TRBJ1-1 | - | once | TRBV5-6 | TGTGCCAGCAGCTTGCTCGTCGGGCCTAACACTGAAGCTTTCTTT | CASSLLVGPNTEAFF
TRBJ2-1 | TRBD2 | - | TRBV7-6 | TGTGCCAGCAGCCTTACTAGCGGGGCCAGCTCCTACAATGAGCAGTTCTTC | CASSLTSGASSYNEQFF
TRBJ1-2 | - | once | TRBV19 | TGTGCCAGTAGAGACAGTGCCAACAACTATGGCTACACCTTC | CASRDSANNYGYTF
TRBJ2-1 | - | - | TRBV12-3/TRBV12-4 | TGTGCCAGCAGTCAGCTAGTGTACAATGAGCAGTTCTTC | CASSQLVYNEQFF
TRBJ1-2 | - | - | TRBV30 | TGTGCCTGTAACAGGGAAGCTAACTATGGCTACACCTTC | CACNREANYGYTF
TRBJ1-4 | - | - | TRBV11-3 | TGTGCCAGCAGCTTAGCCAGTGAAAAACTGTTTTTT | CASSLASEKLFF
TRBJ2-7 | TRBD1 | once | TRBV5-4 | TGTGCCAGCAAATCGACAGGGGCCTACGAGCAGTACTTC | CASKSTGAYEQYF
TRBJ1-1 | TRBD1 | - | TRBV29-1 | TGCAGCGCCCTCGGGGACAGGACTGAAGCTTTCTTT | CSALGDRTEAFF
TRBJ2-4 | TRBD2 | - | TRBV2 | TGTGCCAGCAGTGAATTAATCGGGGGGTCCAAAAACATTCAGTACTTC | CASSELIGGSKNIQYF
TRBJ2-3 | TRBD2 | - | TRBV11-2 | TGTGCCAGCAGCTTAAGGTCTAGGAGCGGGGGGTTCGCAGATACGCAGTATTTT | CASSLRSRSGGFADTQYF
TRBJ2-3 | TRBD2 | - | TRBV30 | TGTGCCTGGAGACTAGCGGGGGCGGATACGCAGTATTTT | CAWRLAGADTQYF
TRBJ1-4 | TRBD1 | - | TRBV28 | TGTGCCAGCAGCTTACAGGGGGCGGGGGAAAAACTGTTTTTT | CASSLQGAGEKLFF
TRBJ1-6 | - | - | TRBV2 | TGTGCCAGCAAGGGAGGAATTAATTCACCCCTCCACTTT | CASKGGINSPLHF
TRBJ1-1 | - | - | TRBV6-5 | TGTGCCAGCAGTACCTACGGGACTTTGAACACTGAAGCTTTCTTT | CASSTYGTLNTEAFF
TRBJ1-4 | TRBD1 | once | TRBV12-5 | TGTGCTAGTGGTTTGGTCCCTTTGGTCCGGGACAGGGTAGCAACTAATGAAAAACTGTTTTTT | CASGLVPLVRDRVATNEKLFF
TRBJ1-4 | - | - | TRBV5-1 | TGCGCCAGCAGCTTAGGACGGGCAACTAATGAAAAACTGTTTTTT | CASSLGRATNEKLFF
TRBJ2-5 | TRBD2 | - | TRBV5-1 | TGCGCCAGCAGCCCTCGGGGGGACCTCGCCGGGGAGACCCAGTACTTC | CASSPRGDLAGETQYF
TRBJ1-2 | - | - | TRBV29-1 | TGCAGCGTTTTCGGGGGGGCGGAGGGCTACTATGGCTACACCTTC | CSVFGGAEGYYGYTF
TRBJ1-2 | - | - | TRBV19 | TGTGCCAGTAGTACATCTCTATCGACGGCTACTAACTATGGCTACACCTTC | CASSTSLSTATNYGYTF
TRBJ2-4 | TRBD2 | - | TRBV5-4 | TGTGCCAGCAGCTTGGACTCTAGCGGAAACATTCAGTACTTC | CASSLDSSGNIQYF
TRBJ1-1 | TRBD1 | - | TRBV6-5 | TGTGCCAGCAAATTTTCCCAGGGGGCCCCGAGTGGAGCTTTCTTT | CASKFSQGAPSGAFF
TRBJ2-2 | - | - | TRBV19 | TGTGCCAGTAGTAAAACACTTAAAACGAACACCGGGGAGCTGTTTTTT | CASSKTLKTNTGELFF
TRBJ1-2 | - | - | TRBV18 | TGTGCCAGCTCACCTTCTCTCGTTAAGGGTGGTGGCTACACCTTC | CASSPSLVKGGGYTF
TRBJ2-5 | - | - | TRBV27 | TGTGCCGCAGGACGGGCCCCCGGGGAGACCCAGTACTTC | CAAGRAPGETQYF
TRBJ1-1 | - | - | TRBV10-3 | TGTGCCATCAGTGAAGGGACCACTGAAGCTTTCTTT | CAISEGTTEAFF
TRBJ2-5 | TRBD2 | - | TRBV5-4 | TGTGCCAGCAGCACCGGACTAGTGAAAGAGACCCAGTACTTC | CASSTGLVKETQYF
TRBJ1-1 | TRBD1 | - | TRBV19 | TGTGCCAGTAGTAAACCACGTCAGACAGGGATGAACACTGAAGCTTTCTTT | CASSKPRQTGMNTEAFF
TRBJ2-7 | - | - | TRBV29-1 | TGCAGCGTTGAAGAGGGGGGGCGGTACGAGCAGTACTTC | CSVEEGGRYEQYF
TRBJ2-3 | - | - | TRBV7-2 | TGTGCCAGCAGCTTAGTGGTTACGCAGTATTTT | CASSLVVTQYF
TRBJ1-4 | TRBD1 | - | TRBV5-1 | TGCGCCAGCAGCCGCTCAGGGGGTAATGAAAAACTGTTTTTT | CASSRSGGNEKLFF
TRBJ2-3 | TRBD2 | - | TRBV27 | TGTGCCAGCAGTCCCGGGACTAGTAAACCCGCTAGCACAGATACGCAGTATTTT | CASSPGTSKPASTDTQYF
TRBJ2-1 | TRBD2 | - | TRBV3-1/TRBV3-2 | TGTGCCAGCAGCCAAGGGGGGGGAGCCGATGAGCAGTTCTTC | CASSQGGGADEQFF
TRBJ1-1 | TRBD1 | few | TRBV6-5 | TGTGCCAGCCGGGACAGGGGGCGGGCTGAAGCTTTCTTT | CASRDRGRAEAFF
TRBJ2-6 | - | once | TRBV7-3 | TGTGCCAGCAGCCCCCATACCTCTGGGGCCAACGTCCTGACTTTC | CASSPHTSGANVLTF
TRBJ1-2 | TRBD1 | - | TRBV19 | TGTGCCAGTAGTACGGCCGGGACAGGGAGCGGCTATTCTGGCTACACCTTC | CASSTAGTGSGYSGYTF
TRBJ2-1 | - | - | TRBV9 | TGTGCCAGCAGCGCTTCTAGCTCCTACAATGAGCAGTTCTTC | CASSASSSYNEQFF
TRBJ2-5 | - | - | TRBV28 | TGTGCCAGCAGTTTCGAAGTAGGGGCAAGGACCCAGTACTTC | CASSFEVGARTQYF
TRBJ2-3 | - | - | TRBV5-6 | TGTGCCAGCAGCTTCAAAGGGCCTGGTAGGGATACGCAGTATTTT | CASSFKGPGRDTQYF
TRBJ2-1 | TRBD2 | - | TRBV5-1 | TGCGCCAGCAGCTTGGACGGGACTAGAAATGAGCAGTTCTTC | CASSLDGTRNEQFF
TRBJ1-4 | - | - | TRBV11-2 | TGTGCCAGCAGCTTAGTAGGGCATGCAACTAATGAAAAACTGTTTTTT | CASSLVGHATNEKLFF
TRBJ1-2 | - | - | TRBV12-3/TRBV12-4 | TGTGCCAGCAGCCCGACGATAACTATGGGGTACACCTTC | CASSPTITMGYTF
TRBJ2-1 | - | - | TRBV4-2 | TGTGCCAGCAGCCAAGCGACTAGTGGAAACGAGCAGTTCTTC | CASSQATSGNEQFF
TRBJ1-2 | - | - | TRBV7-8 | TGTGCCAGCAGCTCCCTTGGGGGGAAAGGGGGCTACACCTTC | CASSSLGGKGGYTF
TRBJ2-5 | - | - | TRBV3-1/TRBV3-2 | TGTGCCAGCAGCCAAGATGACGGCCGGGGCCAAGAGACCCAGTACTTC | CASSQDDGRGQETQYF
TRBJ2-1 | TRBD2 | - | TRBV20-1 | TGCAGTGCTAGTAGGGAACGTAGCGGGGGAGGGGGTGAGCAGTTCTTC | CSASRERSGGGGEQFF
TRBJ2-1 | - | - | TRBV7-9 | TGTGCCAGCAGCCGTGACTATGGGGCCAATGAGCAGTTCTTC | CASSRDYGANEQFF
TRBJ2-6 | - | - | TRBV5-1 | TGCGCCAGCAGCGCCATGGACTCTGGGGCCAACGTCCTGACTTTC | CASSAMDSGANVLTF
TRBJ1-1 | - | - | TRBV30 | TGTGCCTGGAATAGTATGAACACTGAAGCTTTCTTT | CAWNSMNTEAFF
TRBJ2-5 | - | - | TRBV6-5 | TGTGCCAGCAGTTACGACTCCTCCCCAGGGTTTGCCCAGTACTTC | CASSYDSSPGFAQYF
TRBJ1-4 | - | - | TRBV5-1 | TGCGCCAGCAGCCGGACAGCATCCAATGAAAAACTGTTTTTT | CASSRTASNEKLFF
TRBJ1-6 | - | - | TRBV7-9 | TGTGCCAGCAGCTTAGCGGTTGGTACAGGGTCAGATTCACCCCTCCACTTT | CASSLAVGTGSDSPLHF